Listed here are 15 T cell receptor beta chains from one sample, sequenced in a study of cytomegalovirus exposure and HLA in healthy donors. The primer mix had 60 Vbeta and 13 Jbeta primers. Assay used: immunoSEQ multiplex PCR; TCRdb lists only in-frame clones, some missing. The data hold 120,000 to 150,000 clones, with 72% observed a single time. Source material: PBMCs. These receptors came from a man aged 35 to 55 in good health and CMV-seronegative.

The chain joins TRBV7-8 to TRBJ2-1; a weak D match, TRBD1 (6 bases). Trimming stripped 0 bases from V and 3 bases from J, with 9 bases between. CDR1 and CDR2 (germline): SGHVS, FQNEAQ. This CDR3 is 15 amino acids long. CDR3 in DNA: TGTGCCAGCAGCTTAGCGGGGGCCAACTACAATGAGCAGTTCTTC. Translating it yields CASSLAGANYNEQFF.

This rearrangement joins TRBV18 to TRBJ2-1; 12 bases align to TRBD2. The CDR3 has 16 residues. Trimming removed 3 bases from V and 9 bases from J; junction bases left unmatched: 9. CDR1 is KGHSH and CDR2 is LQKENI in the germline V gene. Here the CDR3 reads CASSPPTSGSGGEQFF. The CDR3 nucleotides are TGTGCCAGCTCACCGCCGACTAGCGGGAGTGGAGGTGAGCAGTTCTTC.

The chain links TRBV5-1 to TRBJ1-5; the match to TRBD1 covers 8 bases. CDR1 and CDR2 from the germline V gene are SGHRS and YFSETQ. This CDR3 is 13 amino acids long. V was pared by 4 bases and J by 7 bases, with 4 bases of the junction left unmatched. DNA for the CDR3: TGCGCCAGCAGCAGGACAGGGAACCAGCCCCAGCATTTT. Translated, it gives CASSRTGNQPQHF.

In this sample, this clone turned up a few times. The chain carries TRBV5-1 and TRBJ1-1, with D uncertain. The CDR3 runs to 13 residues. Looked up from germline, CDR1 is SGHRS and CDR2 is YFSETQ. V dropped 0 bases and J dropped 5 bases, with 8 bases sitting between them. This CDR3 is CASSLGVETEAFF. The CDR3 region has the DNA TGCGCCAGCAGCTTGGGGGTGGAGACTGAAGCTTTCTTT.

This rearrangement joins TRBV30 to TRBJ2-7, with D unresolved. The CDR3 spans 14 residues. Looked up from germline, CDR1 is GTSNPN and CDR2 is SVGIG (reference sequence). Trimming removed 5 bases at V and 3 bases at J, with 17 bases between. This CDR3 reads CAWDNAEAYYEQYF. In DNA, the CDR3 is TGTGCCTGGGACAACGCAGAAGCCTACTACGAGCAGTACTTC.

The sample holds many counts of this clone. The V call is TRBV5-4, the J call TRBJ2-2; D call uncertain. V was shortened by 2 bases and J by 6 bases, with 17 bases between the two germline ends. Germline V gene lookup returns CDR1 SGHNT and CDR2 YYREEE (reference sequence). This CDR3 has 16 amino acids. In nucleotides, the CDR3 is TGTGCCAGCAGCTTATTAGATAAGCAAAGTGCCGGGGAGCTGTTTTTT. Protein sequence: CASSLLDKQSAGELFF. The whole variable domain, remainder taken from reference TRBV5-4 and TRBJ2-2, is ETGVTQSPTHLIKTRGQQVTLRCSSQSGHNTVSWYQQALGQGPQFIFQYYREEENGRGNFPPRFSGLQFPNYSSELNVNALELDDSALYLCASSLLDKQSAGELFFGEGSRLTVL.

The V and J genes are TRBV7-2 and TRBJ2-7; TRBD2 might be the D (7 bases). Deletions cut 2 bases from V and 4 bases from J, with 18 bases between. CDR3 size: 16 residues. The germline V gene has CDR1 SGHTA and CDR2 FQGNSA. The CDR3: CASSLLKGGIVYEQYF. CDR3 bases: TGTGCCAGCAGCTTATTGAAGGGGGGGATCGTATACGAGCAGTACTTC.

The J gene is TRBJ2-3, the V gene TRBV29-1; a possible D gene is TRBD2 (5 bases). V was pared by 6 bases and J by 3 bases, with 16 bases between. CDR1 SQVTM and CDR2 ANQGSEA come from the germline V gene. This CDR3 contains 14 residues. In DNA form, the CDR3 reads TGCAGCGTCTCCGGAGGTTCTGGAACAGATACGCAGTATTTT. Amino acids: CSVSGGSGTDTQYF.

In this sample, this clone turned up a few times. The J gene is TRBJ2-7, the V gene TRBV28; D uncertain. The CDR3 runs to 12 residues. CDR1 MDHEN and CDR2 SYDVKM come from the germline V gene. Trimming shortened V by 5 bases and J by 3 bases, and 8 bases separated the two germline ends. The CDR3 protein is CASSPSFYEQYF. CDR3 sequence (DNA): TGTGCCAGCAGTCCCTCCTTCTACGAGCAGTACTTC.

The chain couples TRBV7-2 to TRBJ1-2; D unclear. Germline V gene data show CDR1 as SGHTA and CDR2 as FQGNSA. This CDR3 comprises 11 residues. Trimming shortened V by 5 bases and J by 4 bases, and 5 bases separated the two germline ends. CDR3 coding DNA: TGTGCCAGCAGCCCCTCCTATGGCTACACCTTC. It translates to CASSPSYGYTF.

The rearrangement links TRBV28 to TRBJ2-7, with 15 bases matching TRBD2. CDR1 is MDHEN, CDR2 SYDVKM, per germline. CDR3 length: 14 amino acids. The V segment lost 5 bases and the J segment 7 bases; nucleotides outside the gene matches: 3. The CDR3 bases are TGTGCCAGCAGTCCCGGGACTAGCGGGAGGGAGCAGTACTTC. As protein: CASSPGTSGREQYF.

This clone was counted between two and nine times. The V gene is TRBV15, the J gene TRBJ2-1; 10 bases are shared with TRBD2. J was trimmed by 2 bases and V by 4 bases; bases with no gene match: 5. The CDR3 spans 16 residues. The V gene's germline CDR1 is LNHNV and CDR2 YYDKDF (reference sequence). CDR3 amino acids: CATSKTGTSAYNEQFF. The CDR3 DNA follows: TGTGCCACCAGCAAAACCGGGACTAGCGCCTACAATGAGCAGTTCTTC.

The chain combines TRBV7-2 with TRBJ2-3, with D possibly matching TRBD2 (5 bases). CDR3 size: 16 residues. In germline, CDR1 is SGHTA, CDR2 FQGNSA. The V end was cut by 1 base, the J end by 8 bases, with 19 bases between. The CDR3 protein is CASSLEPRGLAGTQYF. The CDR3 DNA sequence: TGTGCCAGCAGCTTAGAGCCCCGCGGGTTAGCAGGTACGCAGTATTTT.

The rearrangement uses TRBV6-1 and TRBJ2-1; 10 nucleotides align to TRBD1. Germline V gene data show CDR1 as MNHNS and CDR2 as SASEGT. This CDR3 region has 13 residues. The V gene end was trimmed by 1 base and the J gene end by 9 bases; junction bases not matched to a gene: 0. The CDR3 coding sequence is TGTGCCAGCAGTGAAGGGACAGGGGGTGAGCAGTTCTTC. It encodes CASSEGTGGEQFF.

This chain links TRBV10-3 with TRBJ1-2, with TRBD1 matching 9 bases. The V gene end was trimmed by 3 bases and the J gene end by 7 bases; junction bases not matched to a gene: 6. This CDR3 spans 14 amino acids. Germline CDR1 ENHRY, CDR2 SYGVKD. CDR3 amino acids: CAISELETGGGYTF. CDR3 in DNA: TGTGCCATCAGTGAACTCGAGACAGGGGGTGGCTACACCTTC.